This TCR beta chain was recovered during a study of blood T cell repertoires in COVID-19. Overall study context: Both acute and convalescent COVID-19 samples were obtained from the United States, Italy and Spain. T cells, B-cell-depleted T cells, or PBMCs supplied cDNA or gDNA.

In the study's own analysis: Amplifying reference gene primers gave estimates of nucleated cell counts. Assay: immunoSEQ multiplex PCR; the TCRdb copy retains only in-frame clones and omits some. From that table come the V and J calls and clone size; the DNA was used to work out D and trimming. The sample holds some 97,000 clones; about nine tenths are singletons and the top ten take approximately 2%. J gave up 6 bases and V 6 bases, and 15 bases lay outside the gene matches. The CDR3 runs to 17 residues. From germline, CDR1 is SQVTM and CDR2 ANQGSEA. The chain has TRBV29-1 and TRBJ2-1; 12 nucleotides align to TRBD2. The TCR comes from a man aged 50-59 years with active COVID-19. The sample was peripheral blood. CDR3: CSVLRLAGASRGNEQFF. The DNA of the CDR3 is TGCAGCGTCCTAAGACTAGCGGGAGCCTCCAGGGGCAATGAGCAGTTCTTC.